A single sample gave rise to the 5 T cell receptor beta chains below, sequenced in a study of CD4+ T cells in melanoma. The assay was immunoSEQ multiplex PCR, and TCRdb's table has in-frame clones only and misses some. The sample records thousands of clones, around 60% being singletons. Sequencing was done on a sample of cells from a culture (not recorded whether cultured in vitro). These receptors were collected from a human donor with melanoma.

CDR3 sequence (DNA): TGCGCCAGCAGCCAACCTAGCGGGGTTATCGATGAGCAGTTCTTC. Its protein is CASSQPSGVIDEQFF. The chain uses TRBV4-1 and TRBJ2-1, with TRBD2 matching over 9 bases. The ends lost 2 bases at V and 8 bases at J; junction bases unmatched: 7. Germline V gives CDR1 MGHRA, CDR2 YSYEKL. This CDR3 contains 15 residues.

This clone has a single count. This rearrangement joins TRBV7-9 to TRBJ1-2; D gene ambiguous. CDR1 and CDR2 from the germline V gene are SEHNR and FQNEAQ (reference sequence). V was shortened by 1 base and J by 10 bases, with 13 bases between the two germline ends. CDR3 length: 13 residues. The CDR3 region has the DNA TGTGCCAGCAGCTTAGGTCAGACCGAGGACTACACCTTC. Translating gives CASSLGQTEDYTF.

This clone appeared a few times. The CDR3 loop is CASSGRGVTEAFF. The CDR3 nucleotides read TGTGCCAGCAGCGGACGAGGGGTGACTGAAGCTTTCTTT. The chain recombines TRBV11-2 with TRBJ1-1; possibly TRBD1 for D (5 bases). In germline, CDR1 is SGHAT, CDR2 FQNNGV. V lost 5 bases and J 5 bases, leaving 12 bases between the germline ends. CDR3 length: 13 residues.

This clone was counted only a few times. This rearrangement joins TRBV7-8 to TRBJ1-5; D not certain. This CDR3 region has 15 residues. Germline-derived CDR1 and CDR2 are SGHVS and FQNEAQ. The ends were cut back, 1 base at V and 1 base at J, with 8 bases in the middle. The CDR3 coding sequence is TGTGCCAGCAGCTTAGAGAGCTGGAGCAATCAGCCCCAGCATTTT. Residues: CASSLESWSNQPQHF.

A note on this clone: The sample carries other DNA sequences with the same CDR3. The gene calls are TRBV9 and TRBJ2-3; 8 bases line up with TRBD2. The CDR3 extends over 16 amino acids. In germline, CDR1 is SGDLS, CDR2 YYNGEE. With V trimmed by 2 bases and J by 0 bases, 5 bases remained unmatched. CDR3 sequence reads: CASSVAGGSSTDTQYF. As DNA, the CDR3 is TGTGCCAGCAGCGTTGCGGGGGGCTCTAGCACAGATACGCAGTATTTT.